The 8 T cell receptor beta chains given below trace back to one sample, sequenced in a study of T-cell memory formation after mild COVID-19. TCRdb re-called the 5' RACE reads through MiXCR, storing one row per CDR3 protein. The repertoire has about 250,000 distinct CDR3 sequences, approximately 15% of them found once; the top ten carry 2.1%. The source material was PBMCs or a T cell subset sorted from them (not recorded which). The receptors were sampled from an adult woman who had mild COVID-19 (a few samples of this study predate the infection). Cell type and time point are not known.

V usage is TRBV5-1 and J usage is TRBJ1-1; 7 nucleotides agree with TRBD1. The CDR3 is 14 residues long. The J segment lost 2 bases and the V segment lost 7 bases, leaving 8 bases of the junction unmatched. The germline gives CDR1 SGHRS, CDR2 YFSETQ. The CDR3 spells CASGRQGANTEAFF. The CDR3 DNA follows: TGCGCCAGCGGAAGACAGGGAGCAAACACTGAAGCTTTCTTT.

This clonotype was counted only a few times. The chain combines TRBV15 with TRBJ2-7; D is possibly TRBD2 (5 bases). CDR3 length: 15 residues. The V end lost 1 base, the J end lost 5 bases, and 15 bases lay between the germline ends. Germline values: CDR1 LNHNV, CDR2 YYDKDF (reference sequence). CDR3 DNA: TGTGCCACCAGCAGAGGGAGGTCCATCGGTAACGAGCAGTACTTC. It is translated as CATSRGRSIGNEQYF.

The chain has TRBV24-1 and TRBJ1-1, with 7 bases aligning to TRBD1. The J segment lost 1 base and the V segment lost 2 bases, leaving 3 bases of the junction unmatched. The CDR3 loop spans 15 amino acids. Germline-derived CDR1 and CDR2 are KGHDR and SFDVKD. The CDR3 nucleotides are TGTGCCACCAGTGATTCGAGGACAGGGAACACTGAAGCTTTCTTT. As protein: CATSDSRTGNTEAFF.

V is TRBV19 and J is TRBJ2-7; TRBD1 agrees at 10 bases. Germline trimming cut 1 base from V and 2 bases from J; bases unmatched to any gene: 5. The CDR3 contains 16 residues. CDR1 and CDR2 from the germline V gene are LNHDA and SQIVND (reference sequence). CDR3 sequence (DNA): TGTGCCAGTAGTATAGGCCCGGGACAGGGGACCTACGAGCAGTACTTC. It specifies CASSIGPGQGTYEQYF. Filled out from reference TRBV19 and TRBJ2-7, the complete variable domain reads DGGITQSPKYLFRKEGQNVTLSCEQNLNHDAMYWYRQDPGQGLRLIYYSQIVNDFQKGDIAEGYSVSREKKESFPLTVTSAQKNPTAFYLCASSIGPGQGTYEQYFGPGTRLTVT.

This clonotype was recorded a few times. V usage is TRBV6-2 or TRBV6-3 and J usage is TRBJ1-1, with 8 nucleotides matching TRBD1. There are 19 residues in the CDR3. Germline trimming cut 2 bases from V and 0 bases from J; bases unmatched to any gene: 14. Germline CDR1 reads MNHEY; CDR2 reads SVGEGT. In DNA form, the CDR3 reads TGTGCCAGCAGTTACAGCGGACAGGGTTTGGGAGCGTTGAACACTGAAGCTTTCTTT. Its translation is CASSYSGQGLGALNTEAFF.

This clonotype has a handful of counts. The gene calls are TRBV7-9 and TRBJ2-1; 10 nucleotides align to TRBD2. The V gene end was trimmed by 3 bases and the J gene end by 10 bases; junction bases not matched to a gene: 3. The V gene's germline CDR1 is SEHNR and CDR2 FQNEAQ (reference sequence). This CDR3 has 13 residues. The CDR3 loop reads CASSLKGLAEQFF. For the CDR3, the DNA is TGTGCCAGCAGCTTGAAGGGACTAGCGGAGCAGTTCTTC.

The chain joins TRBV5-5 to TRBJ1-6; TRBD1 matches 8 bases. The junction had 11 bases not matched to a gene; V was cut back by 0 bases and J by 0 bases. CDR1 and CDR2 from the germline V gene are SGHKS and YYEKEE (reference sequence). The CDR3 is made up of 20 amino acids. CDR3 loop: CASSLGPTGGWSSYNSPLHF. The CDR3 bases are TGTGCCAGCAGCTTGGGCCCCACAGGGGGTTGGAGCTCCTATAATTCACCCCTCCACTTT.

J is TRBJ2-1 and V is TRBV3-1; 10 bases map to TRBD2. The germline CDR1 and CDR2 sequences are LGHDT and YNNKEL (reference sequence). V gave up 4 bases and J gave up 10 bases; unmatched junction bases: 7. The CDR3 is 14 residues long. The DNA for the CDR3 is TGTGCCAGCAGCCGTAGCGGGGGGCAAGCCGAGCAGTTCTTC. It encodes CASSRSGGQAEQFF.